This T cell receptor (beta chain) was documented in a study of circulating tumor DNA in untreated peripheral T-cell lymphoma. Here immunoSEQ multiplex PCR was the method, and the copy in TCRdb shows in-frame clones only, minus some. This sample's clone table lists 45 to 60 clones. Sequenced material: cell-free DNA from blood serum. Source of these receptors: a human donor with peripheral T-cell lymphoma.

This clone occurred a few times. J is TRBJ2-5 and V is TRBV27; TRBD2 matches at 9 bases. This CDR3 is built from 15 residues. The V segment lost 4 bases and the J segment 7 bases; nucleotides outside the gene matches: 10. Germline V CDR1 and CDR2: MNHEY, SMNVEV (reference sequence). The chain's CDR3 is CASSWTSAMGGTQYF. Written as DNA, the CDR3 is TGTGCCAGCAGTTGGACTAGCGCCATGGGCGGGACCCAGTACTTC.